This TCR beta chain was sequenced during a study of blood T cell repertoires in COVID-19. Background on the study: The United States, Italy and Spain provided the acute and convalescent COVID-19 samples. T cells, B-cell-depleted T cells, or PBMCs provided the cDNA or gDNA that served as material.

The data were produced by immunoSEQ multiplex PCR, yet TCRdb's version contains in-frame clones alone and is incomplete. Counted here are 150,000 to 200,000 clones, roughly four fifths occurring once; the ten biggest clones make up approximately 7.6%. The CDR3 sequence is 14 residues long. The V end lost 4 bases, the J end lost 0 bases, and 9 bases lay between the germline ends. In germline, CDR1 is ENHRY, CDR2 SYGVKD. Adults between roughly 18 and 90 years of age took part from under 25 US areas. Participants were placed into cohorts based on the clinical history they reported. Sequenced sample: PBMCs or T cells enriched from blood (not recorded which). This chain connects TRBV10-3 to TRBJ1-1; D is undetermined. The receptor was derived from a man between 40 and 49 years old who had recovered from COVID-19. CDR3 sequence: CAISGGRLNTEAFF. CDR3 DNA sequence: TGTGCCATCAGTGGTGGCAGATTGAACACTGAAGCTTTCTTT.